Sequencing of this T cell receptor beta chain was carried out in a study of T cell changes during pregnancy in multiple sclerosis. The method was immunoSEQ multiplex PCR; TCRdb's version includes in-frame clones alone and lacks a portion of them. The sample has about 80,000 clones, 92% seen once. Specimen: peripheral blood, collected before pregnancy. The receptor was isolated from a female donor with multiple sclerosis, enrolled in a pregnancy study.

Here the CDR3 DNA reads TGTGCCAGCAGCTTGCAGGGGGTCACCCAGTACTTC. It yields the protein CASSLQGVTQYF. This rearrangement joins TRBV5-6 to TRBJ2-5; 7 bases are shared with TRBD1. V was pared by 1 base and J by 8 bases, with 2 bases of the junction left unmatched. Per germline, CDR1 SGHDT and CDR2 YYEEEE. This CDR3 has 12 amino acids.